The 3 T cell receptor beta chains below were found in one sample sequenced in a study of cytomegalovirus exposure and HLA in healthy donors. Primers: 60 Vbeta forward and 13 Jbeta reverse. Using immunoSEQ multiplex PCR, the repertoire was profiled, and TCRdb retains in-frame clones only, with some absent. The sample lists 130,000 or so clones, roughly 80% seen once, with 6.3% in the top ten. Source material: PBMCs. These receptors were collected from a woman aged 40-49 years in good health and CMV-seronegative.

The sample holds a few counts of this clone. The V gene is TRBV11-2, the J gene TRBJ2-5; 13 bases match TRBD2. The length of the CDR3 is 15 residues. V lost 6 bases to trimming and J lost 5 bases; unmatched junction nucleotides: 6. The germline V gene encodes CDR1 SGHAT and CDR2 FQNNGV. The CDR3 DNA follows: TGTGCCAGCAGTTGGACTAGCGGGAGTCAGGAGACCCAGTACTTC. This encodes CASSWTSGSQETQYF.

This clone was observed a single time. This chain links TRBV6-1 with TRBJ2-7; TRBD1 is a possible D gene (6 bases). Germline V CDR1 and CDR2: MNHNS, SASEGT. The V end lost 6 bases, the J end lost 3 bases, and 15 bases lay between the germline ends. The CDR3 has 14 residues. The DNA of the CDR3 is TGTGCCAGCAGGGTTACAGGGTCAGACTACGAGCAGTACTTC. It encodes CASRVTGSDYEQYF.

This clone has more than one count but fewer than ten. The chain employs TRBV5-1 and TRBJ1-5; unclear D gene. Germline-derived CDR1 and CDR2 are SGHRS and YFSETQ. The V and J ends lost 1 base and 7 bases respectively, with 9 bases between them. The CDR3 spans 13 residues. CDR3 sequence reads: CASSLNPEQPQHF. CDR3 bases: TGCGCCAGCAGCTTGAATCCGGAGCAGCCCCAGCATTTT.